This T cell receptor beta chain is from a study of blood T cell repertoires in COVID-19. Background on the study: Italy, Spain and the United States were the sources of the convalescent and acute COVID-19 samples. Sample material is recorded as cDNA or gDNA derived from T cells, B-cell-depleted T cells, or PBMCs.

This CDR3 comprises 17 residues. Germline CDR1 SNHLY, CDR2 FYNNEI. Trimming pared 2 bases from V and 0 bases from J, leaving 14 bases between. In the study's own analysis: Using reference gene primer amplification, nucleated cell counts were estimated. TCRdb keeps only in-frame clones here, not all; method: immunoSEQ multiplex PCR. V, J and clone size derive from that table, while D and trimming were established from the DNA sequence. The repertoire holds over 150,000 clones, with more than 85% as singletons. This clonotype was obtained from a man in his fifties or sixties with acute or convalescent COVID-19. V gene TRBV2 combines with J gene TRBJ1-5; D is ambiguous. Material: peripheral blood. The CDR3 DNA is TGTGCCAGCAGTGAAATGGGCGGGCCCTATAGCAATCAGCCCCAGCATTTT. Protein product: CASSEMGGPYSNQPQHF.